A selection of T cell receptor beta chains follows, all from one sample in a study of regulatory T cells in long-lasting Graves disease. MiXCR, applied by TCRdb to the multiplex PCR reads, yields one record per CDR3 protein. The repertoire holds 530,000 or so distinct CDR3 sequences, with roughly a sixth as singletons. This sample also appeared in a second study, on T cells in Graves' hyperthyroidism and ophthalmopathy.

The source material was peripheral blood mononuclear cells (PBMCs), sampled at new diagnosis, from a patient treated with antithyroid drugs. Receptors were obtained from a man between 18 and 35 years old with Graves disease. CDR3s include the opening cysteine and the closing phenylalanine or tryptophan. The order of the fields is clone size, J gene, V gene, CDR3 length, D gene, CDR3 protein, CDR3 DNA. A D gene is named only where the DNA matches it firmly. Clone size, where shown, is once, few, many, or a class for clones that have expanded.

size: few
J: TRBJ1-2
V: TRBV9
length: 13
D: .
CDR3: CASSVGADYGYTF
DNA: TGTGCCAGCAGCGTAGGGGCCGACTATGGCTACACCTTC

size: many
J: TRBJ2-7
V: TRBV28
length: 12
D: TRBD1
CDR3: CASEGASYEQYF
DNA: TGTGCCAGCGAGGGGGCTTCCTACGAGCAGTACTTC

size: .
J: TRBJ2-7
V: TRBV27
length: 16
D: .
CDR3: CASSLSKDPRVYEQYF
DNA: TGTGCCAGCAGTTTATCTAAGGATCCCCGCGTCTACGAGCAGTACTTC

size: many
J: TRBJ2-2
V: TRBV28
length: 15
D: .
CDR3: CASSLRGARTGELFF
DNA: TGTGCCAGCAGTTTACGGGGGGCGCGGACCGGGGAGCTGTTTTTT

size: many
J: TRBJ2-1
V: TRBV5-1
length: 18
D: TRBD2
CDR3: CASRAPSGTPSSYNEQFF
DNA: TGCGCCAGCAGGGCCCCTAGCGGGACCCCTAGCTCCTACAATGAGCAGTTCTTC

size: few
J: TRBJ1-2
V: TRBV5-4
length: 15
D: .
CDR3: CASSLAGRRNYGYTF
DNA: TGTGCCAGCAGCTTGGCCGGGCGCAGAAACTATGGCTACACCTTC

size: few
J: TRBJ1-1
V: TRBV20-1
length: 15
D: TRBD1
CDR3: CSASADRGRVTEAFF
DNA: TGCAGTGCTAGCGCCGACAGGGGGCGGGTCACTGAAGCTTTCTTT

size: few
J: TRBJ2-7
V: TRBV6-2/TRBV6-3
length: 14
D: TRBD2
CDR3: CASSYGRGTYEQYF
DNA: TGTGCCAGCAGTTACGGGAGGGGAACCTACGAGCAGTACTTC

size: .
J: TRBJ1-1
V: TRBV15
length: 14
D: .
CDR3: CATSRELTLTEAFF
DNA: TGTGCCACCAGCAGAGAGTTGACCCTGACTGAAGCTTTCTTT

size: .
J: TRBJ2-3
V: TRBV20-1
length: 12
D: .
CDR3: CSASLGEDTQYF
DNA: TGCAGTGCTAGTTTAGGGGAGGATACGCAGTATTTT

size: few
J: TRBJ1-3
V: TRBV20-1
length: 14
D: TRBD1
CDR3: CSARGQGGGNTIYF
DNA: TGCAGTGCACGGGGACAGGGAGGTGGAAACACCATATATTTT

size: few
J: TRBJ2-3
V: TRBV20-1
length: 15
D: .
CDR3: CSARVAPTSTDTQYF
DNA: TGCAGTGCTAGAGTGGCGCCTACTAGCACAGATACGCAGTATTTT

size: .
J: TRBJ2-7
V: TRBV5-4
length: 15
D: TRBD1
CDR3: CASSLGGQDFYEQYF
DNA: TGTGCCAGCAGCTTGGGAGGACAGGATTTCTACGAGCAGTACTTC

size: few
J: TRBJ2-7
V: TRBV20-1
length: 13
D: TRBD2
CDR3: CSARRGLAGEQYF
DNA: TGCAGTGCTAGGAGGGGACTAGCTGGCGAGCAGTACTTC

size: many
J: TRBJ2-7
V: TRBV5-1
length: 14
D: .
CDR3: CASSLFGTSYEQYF
DNA: TGTGCCAGCAGCTTATTTGGGACTTCCTACGAGCAGTACTTC

size: .
J: TRBJ2-2
V: TRBV11-3
length: 18
D: .
CDR3: CATSLGGMGYANTGELFF
DNA: TGTGCCACCTCCCTTGGGGGAATGGGGTACGCGAACACCGGGGAGCTGTTTTTT

size: .
J: TRBJ2-1
V: TRBV7-6
length: 16
D: TRBD1
CDR3: CASSPETGLSYNEQFF
DNA: TGTGCCAGCAGCCCCGAGACAGGGCTTTCCTACAATGAGCAGTTCTTC

size: many
J: TRBJ2-7
V: TRBV7-9
length: 14
D: TRBD1
CDR3: CASTQGAGGYEQYF
DNA: TGTGCCAGCACCCAGGGGGCAGGGGGCTACGAGCAGTACTTC

size: once
J: TRBJ2-5
V: TRBV19
length: 14
D: .
CDR3: CASSSPRGEETQYF
DNA: TGTGCCAGTAGTAGTCCCCGTGGAGAGGAGACCCAGTACTTC

size: few
J: TRBJ2-1
V: TRBV27
length: 17
D: .
CDR3: CASSLKPKATSYNEQFF
DNA: TGTGCCAGCAGTTTAAAGCCAAAGGCTACGTCCTACAATGAGCAGTTCTTC

size: few
J: TRBJ2-1
V: TRBV19
length: 16
D: TRBD2
CDR3: CASSNGGLAGHNEQFF
DNA: TGTGCCAGTAGCAATGGGGGACTAGCGGGACACAATGAGCAGTTCTTC

size: many
J: TRBJ2-1
V: TRBV12-3/TRBV12-4
length: 13
D: .
CDR3: CASSSRGLNEQFF
DNA: TGTGCCAGCAGTTCTAGGGGCCTCAATGAGCAGTTCTTC

size: .
J: TRBJ1-2
V: TRBV28
length: 12
D: .
CDR3: CASSRINYGYTF
DNA: TGTGCCAGCAGTCGGATTAACTATGGCTACACCTTC

size: many
J: TRBJ2-1
V: TRBV28
length: 15
D: .
CDR3: CASTSIRSHYNEQFF
DNA: TGTGCCAGCACCAGTATACGGTCCCACTACAATGAGCAGTTCTTC

size: many
J: TRBJ2-2
V: TRBV30
length: 16
D: .
CDR3: CAWSDPGKRNTGELFF
DNA: TGTGCCTGGAGTGATCCGGGGAAACGGAACACCGGGGAGCTGTTTTTT

size: few
J: TRBJ1-4
V: TRBV6-1
length: 16
D: .
CDR3: CASSARKGTTNEKPFF
DNA: TGTGCCAGCAGTGCTCGAAAGGGGACAACTAATGAAAAACCGTTTTTT

size: few
J: TRBJ2-7
V: TRBV6-2/TRBV6-3
length: 14
D: .
CDR3: CASRGTGGAYEQYF
DNA: TGTGCCAGCAGGGGGACCGGCGGGGCCTACGAGCAGTACTTC

size: many
J: TRBJ1-2
V: TRBV5-1
length: 13
D: .
CDR3: CASSFETNYGYTF
DNA: TGCGCCAGCAGCTTCGAGACAAACTATGGCTACACCTTC

size: .
J: TRBJ2-1
V: TRBV19
length: 17
D: TRBD2
CDR3: CASRAGSGRGSYNEQFF
DNA: TGTGCCAGTAGGGCGGGGAGCGGGAGGGGGTCCTACAATGAGCAGTTCTTC

size: few
J: TRBJ2-1
V: TRBV13
length: 16
D: TRBD2
CDR3: CASSEGLAGSYNEQFF
DNA: TGTGCCAGCAGCGAGGGACTAGCGGGATCCTACAATGAGCAGTTCTTC

size: few
J: TRBJ2-3
V: TRBV20-1
length: 14
D: .
CDR3: CSAIRVLNTDTQYF
DNA: TGCAGTGCTATAAGGGTGTTGAACACAGATACGCAGTATTTT

size: once
J: TRBJ2-5
V: TRBV30
length: 13
D: TRBD1
CDR3: CAWSVLGQGAEYF
DNA: TGTGCCTGGAGTGTATTAGGACAGGGTGCCGAGTACTTC

size: many
J: TRBJ2-1
V: TRBV7-9
length: 15
D: .
CDR3: CASSLPARFSNEQFF
DNA: TGTGCCAGCAGCTTACCAGCGCGGTTTTCCAATGAGCAGTTCTTC

size: .
J: TRBJ1-2
V: TRBV27
length: 16
D: TRBD1
CDR3: CASSSPRTGGDYGYTF
DNA: TGTGCCAGCAGTTCCCCCCGGACAGGGGGTGACTATGGCTACACCTTC

size: .
J: TRBJ2-7
V: TRBV14
length: 15
D: .
CDR3: CASSQETARGREQYF
DNA: TGTGCCAGCAGCCAAGAAACTGCCAGGGGTCGCGAGCAGTACTTC

size: many
J: TRBJ1-1
V: TRBV25-1
length: 14
D: .
CDR3: CASTPWGQNTEAFF
DNA: TGTGCCAGCACCCCATGGGGCCAGAACACTGAAGCTTTCTTT

size: few
J: TRBJ2-3
V: TRBV20-1
length: 16
D: TRBD2
CDR3: CSARSGRPLTADTQYF
DNA: TGCAGTGCTAGGAGCGGGAGGCCACTTACCGCAGACACGCAGTATTTT

size: many
J: TRBJ2-5
V: TRBV7-9
length: 16
D: .
CDR3: CASSLLLGPLRETQYF
DNA: TGTGCCAGCAGCTTATTGCTAGGTCCCCTGAGAGAGACCCAGTACTTC

size: many
J: TRBJ1-2
V: TRBV7-9
length: 17
D: TRBD1
CDR3: CASSSRRGQRGDYGYTF
DNA: TGTGCCAGCAGCTCCCGCCGGGGACAGCGCGGGGACTATGGCTACACCTTC

size: many
J: TRBJ1-5
V: TRBV7-8
length: 13
D: .
CDR3: CASSLERVQPQHF
DNA: TGTGCCAGCAGCTTAGAAAGGGTCCAGCCCCAGCATTTT

size: many
J: TRBJ1-1
V: TRBV11-1
length: 14
D: .
CDR3: CASSNLAGNTEAFF
DNA: TGTGCCAGCAGCAACCTGGCAGGGAACACTGAAGCTTTCTTT

size: .
J: TRBJ1-5
V: TRBV6-2/TRBV6-3
length: 15
D: TRBD1
CDR3: CASIKGAVSHQPQHF
DNA: TGTGCCAGCATAAAGGGGGCAGTTTCACATCAGCCCCAGCATTTT

size: many
J: TRBJ1-1
V: TRBV13
length: 13
D: TRBD1
CDR3: CASSFDRGHKAFF
DNA: TGTGCCAGCAGCTTCGACAGGGGGCATAAAGCTTTCTTT

size: many
J: TRBJ2-3
V: TRBV20-1
length: 14
D: .
CDR3: CSARWSGATDTQYF
DNA: TGCAGTGCTAGATGGTCCGGGGCCACAGATACGCAGTATTTT

size: few
J: TRBJ2-3
V: TRBV6-2/TRBV6-3
length: 16
D: TRBD2
CDR3: CASSQVAGELTDTQYF
DNA: TGTGCCAGCAGCCAAGTAGCGGGAGAGCTCACAGATACGCAGTATTTT

size: many
J: TRBJ1-5
V: TRBV2
length: 17
D: TRBD1
CDR3: CASSDTTQGYGNQPQHF
DNA: TGTGCCAGCAGTGACACTACACAGGGGTATGGCAATCAGCCCCAGCATTTT

size: .
J: TRBJ2-7
V: TRBV7-2
length: 17
D: TRBD2
CDR3: CASSLVASGSFPYEQYF
DNA: TGTGCCAGCAGCTTAGTCGCTAGCGGGAGCTTCCCCTACGAGCAGTACTTC

size: few
J: TRBJ2-5
V: TRBV4-1
length: 15
D: .
CDR3: CASSHPTAYQETQYF
DNA: TGCGCCAGCAGCCATCCAACAGCCTACCAAGAGACCCAGTACTTC

size: .
J: TRBJ2-5
V: TRBV7-2
length: 13
D: .
CDR3: CASRLVGQETQYF
DNA: TGTGCCAGCAGGCTGGTGGGGCAAGAGACCCAGTACTTC

size: few
J: TRBJ2-7
V: TRBV6-2/TRBV6-3
length: 14
D: .
CDR3: CASSLRMRGDEQYF
DNA: TGTGCCAGCAGTTTAAGGATGAGGGGTGACGAGCAGTACTTC

size: many
J: TRBJ1-5
V: TRBV5-6
length: 15
D: .
CDR3: CASSPSSSGNQPQHF
DNA: TGTGCCAGCAGCCCATCCTCCTCAGGGAATCAGCCCCAGCATTTT

size: .
J: TRBJ2-2
V: TRBV27
length: 19
D: TRBD2
CDR3: CASSLFTPGLEGLTGELFF
DNA: TGTGCCAGCAGTTTATTTACCCCGGGACTAGAGGGGTTGACCGGGGAGCTGTTTTTT

size: many
J: TRBJ1-2
V: TRBV5-1
length: 14
D: .
CDR3: CASSLERSNYGYTF
DNA: TGCGCCAGCAGCTTGGAAAGATCTAACTATGGCTACACCTTC

size: .
J: TRBJ2-7
V: TRBV12-3/TRBV12-4
length: 18
D: TRBD2
CDR3: CASSSSTGLAYPSPEQYF
DNA: TGTGCCAGCAGTTCCTCGACGGGACTAGCCTATCCATCTCCCGAGCAGTACTTC

size: .
J: TRBJ2-5
V: TRBV20-1
length: 15
D: TRBD1
CDR3: CSALMDRGIQETQYF
DNA: TGCAGTGCTCTGATGGACAGGGGAATCCAAGAGACCCAGTACTTC

size: many
J: TRBJ2-7
V: TRBV28
length: 13
D: .
CDR3: CASSFGRPPEQYF
DNA: TGTGCCAGCAGTTTTGGTCGTCCCCCCGAGCAGTACTTC

size: .
J: TRBJ2-5
V: TRBV11-3
length: 15
D: TRBD2
CDR3: CASSRVLARQETQYF
DNA: TGTGCCAGCAGCCGCGTACTAGCGAGACAAGAGACCCAGTACTTC

size: .
J: TRBJ1-6
V: TRBV27
length: 14
D: .
CDR3: CASSFPGGGSPLHF
DNA: TGTGCCAGCAGTTTTCCCGGGGGAGGGTCACCCCTCCACTTT

size: many
J: TRBJ2-7
V: TRBV30
length: 13
D: TRBD1
CDR3: CAWSRDSAYEQYF
DNA: TGTGCCTGGTCACGGGACAGCGCCTACGAGCAGTACTTC